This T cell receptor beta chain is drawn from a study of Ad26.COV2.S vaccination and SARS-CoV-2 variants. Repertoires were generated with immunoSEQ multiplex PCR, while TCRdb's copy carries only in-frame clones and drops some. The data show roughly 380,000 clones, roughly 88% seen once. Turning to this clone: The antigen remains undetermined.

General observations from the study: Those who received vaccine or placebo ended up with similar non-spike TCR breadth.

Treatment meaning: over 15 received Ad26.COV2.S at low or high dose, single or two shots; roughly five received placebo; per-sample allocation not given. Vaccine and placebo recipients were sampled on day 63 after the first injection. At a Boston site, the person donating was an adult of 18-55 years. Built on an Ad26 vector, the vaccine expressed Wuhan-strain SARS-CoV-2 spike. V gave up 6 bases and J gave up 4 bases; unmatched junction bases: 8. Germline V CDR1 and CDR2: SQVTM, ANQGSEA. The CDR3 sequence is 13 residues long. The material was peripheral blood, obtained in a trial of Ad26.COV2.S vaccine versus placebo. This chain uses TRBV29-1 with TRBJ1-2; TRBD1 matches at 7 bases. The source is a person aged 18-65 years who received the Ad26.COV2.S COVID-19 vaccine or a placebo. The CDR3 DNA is TGCAGCGTCGGACAGGCGGACGGCTATGGCTACACCTTC. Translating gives CSVGQADGYGYTF.